This T cell receptor beta chain comes out of a study of regulatory T cells in long-lasting Graves disease. Study details: Disease was considered persistent Graves' disease after over 5 years of antithyroid drugs (with positive TSH receptor antibodies). Study results and caveats: Small sample size may have lowered accuracy. Clonotypes that were public and shared totalled approximately 2,800 in persistent patients versus 750 to 1,000 in new patients.

CDR3-region Arm-PCR and iRepertoire HTBI primers produced the TCR beta libraries. The authors' processing: Taken together, the samples had 60 to 80 TRBV and 13 to 15 TRBJ segments identified. TCRdb independently ran MiXCR on the multiplex PCR reads; one entry per CDR3 protein. These V and J calls rely on TCRdb rather than the paper's analysis. Here the sample spans hundreds of thousands of distinct CDR3 sequences, around a fifth being singletons. Time point noted: persistent/refractory GD, antithyroid drugs over 5 years with positive TRAb. From PBMCs, RNA was extracted and then used to make the TCR library. With regard to this clonotype: Its cognate antigen is unknown.

The source material was peripheral blood mononuclear cells (PBMCs), sampled when the disease was refractory, from a patient treated with antithyroid drugs. The clonotype was recovered from a female donor with Graves disease.

CDR3 in DNA: TGTGCCAGCAGTTCAGGTGGGGGGGATACGCAGTATTTT. It specifies CASSSGGGDTQYF. The rearrangement joins TRBV12-3 or TRBV12-4 to TRBJ2-3; tentative D call: TRBD2 (6 bases). With 4 bases removed from V and 6 bases from J, the gap between germline ends came to 11 bases. The CDR3 covers 13 residues.